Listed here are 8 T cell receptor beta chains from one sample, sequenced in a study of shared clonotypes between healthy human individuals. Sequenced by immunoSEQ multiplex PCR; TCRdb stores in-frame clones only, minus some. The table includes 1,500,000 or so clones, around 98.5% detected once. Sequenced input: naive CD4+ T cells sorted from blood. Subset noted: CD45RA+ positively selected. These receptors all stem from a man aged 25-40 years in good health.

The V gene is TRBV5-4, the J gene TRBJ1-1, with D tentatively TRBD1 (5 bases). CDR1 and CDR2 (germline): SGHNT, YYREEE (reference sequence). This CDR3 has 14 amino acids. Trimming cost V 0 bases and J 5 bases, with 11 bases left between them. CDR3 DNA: TGTGCCAGCAGCTTGGATGGGGCCGGGACTGAAGCTTTCTTT. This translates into CASSLDGAGTEAFF.

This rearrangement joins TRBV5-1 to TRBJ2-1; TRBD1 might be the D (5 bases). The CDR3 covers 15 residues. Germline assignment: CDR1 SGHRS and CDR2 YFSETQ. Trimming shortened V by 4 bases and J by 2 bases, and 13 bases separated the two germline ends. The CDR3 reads CASSGQGSPYNEQFF. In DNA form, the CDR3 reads TGCGCCAGCAGCGGGCAGGGCAGCCCCTACAATGAGCAGTTCTTC.

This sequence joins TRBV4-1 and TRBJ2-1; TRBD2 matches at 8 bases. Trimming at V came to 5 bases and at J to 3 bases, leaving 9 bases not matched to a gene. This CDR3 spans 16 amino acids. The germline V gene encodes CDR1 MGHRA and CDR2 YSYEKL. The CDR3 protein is CASSYSGSPRYNEQFF. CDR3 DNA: TGCGCCAGCAGCTACAGCGGGAGTCCACGCTACAATGAGCAGTTCTTC.

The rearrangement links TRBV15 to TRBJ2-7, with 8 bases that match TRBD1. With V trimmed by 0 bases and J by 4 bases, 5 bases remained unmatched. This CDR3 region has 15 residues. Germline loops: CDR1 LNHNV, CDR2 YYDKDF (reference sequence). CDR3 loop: CATSRDPGGEYEQYF. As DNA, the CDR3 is TGTGCCACCAGCAGAGACCCAGGGGGCGAATACGAGCAGTACTTC. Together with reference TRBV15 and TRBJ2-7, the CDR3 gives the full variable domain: DAMVIQNPRYQVTQFGKPVTLSCSQTLNHNVMYWYQQKSSQAPKLLFHYYDKDFNNEADTPDNFQSRRPNTSFCFLDIRSPGLGDTAMYLCATSRDPGGEYEQYFGPGTRLTVT.

This chain's CDR3 is CASSPSPIIGGRGNQETQYF. The CDR3 region has the DNA TGCGCCAGCAGTCCTTCGCCAATTATAGGGGGGCGGGGAAACCAAGAGACCCAGTACTTC. The chain joins TRBV5-1 to TRBJ2-5; D is perhaps TRBD1 or TRBD2 (6 bases each). CDR3 length equals 20 residues. Looked up from germline, CDR1 is SGHRS and CDR2 is YFSETQ. V was cut by 5 bases and J by 0 bases, with 29 bases left in between. The whole variable domain, remainder taken from reference TRBV5-1 and TRBJ2-5, is KAGVTQTPRYLIKTRGQQVTLSCSPISGHRSVSWYQQTPGQGLQFLFEYFSETQRNKGNFPGRFSGRQFSNSRSEMNVSTLELGDSALYLCASSPSPIIGGRGNQETQYFGPGTRLLVL.

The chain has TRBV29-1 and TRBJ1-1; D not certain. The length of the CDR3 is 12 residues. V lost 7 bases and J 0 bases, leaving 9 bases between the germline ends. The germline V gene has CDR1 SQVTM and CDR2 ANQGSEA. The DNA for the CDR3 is TGCAGCGCTGTCCTTATGAACACTGAAGCTTTCTTT. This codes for CSAVLMNTEAFF.

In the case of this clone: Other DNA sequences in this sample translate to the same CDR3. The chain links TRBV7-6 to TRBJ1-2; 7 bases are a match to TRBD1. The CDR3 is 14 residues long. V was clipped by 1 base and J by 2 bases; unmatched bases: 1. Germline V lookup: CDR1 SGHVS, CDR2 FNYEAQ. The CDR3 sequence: CASSLGQGNYGYTF. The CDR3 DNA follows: TGTGCCAGCAGCTTAGGACAGGGAAACTATGGCTACACCTTC. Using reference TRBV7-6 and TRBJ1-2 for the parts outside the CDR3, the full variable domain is GAGVSQSPRYKVTKRGQDVALRCDPISGHVSLYWYRQALGQGPEFLTYFNYEAQQDKSGLPNDRFSAERPEGSISTLTIQRTEQRDSAMYRCASSLGQGNYGYTFGSGTRLTVV.

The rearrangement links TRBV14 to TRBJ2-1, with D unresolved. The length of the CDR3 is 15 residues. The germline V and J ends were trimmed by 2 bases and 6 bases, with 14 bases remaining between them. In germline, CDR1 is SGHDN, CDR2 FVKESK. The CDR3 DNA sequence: TGTGCCAGCAGCCAATTTTTAGGCAGCGTCAATGAGCAGTTCTTC. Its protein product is CASSQFLGSVNEQFF.